The clone carrying this TCR beta chain was counted once. This record belongs to a study of blood T cell repertoires in COVID-19. Trimming at V came to 6 bases and at J to 6 bases, leaving 11 bases not matched to a gene. Per the germline V gene, CDR1 is MNHEY and CDR2 is SVGEGT. The CDR3 runs 14 residues. Method: immunoSEQ multiplex PCR; TCRdb's copy keeps in-frame clones and lacks some. The sample contains 250,000 to 300,000 clones, 91% of which appear only once. This TCR derives from a human donor in a cohort exposed to, infected with or recovered from COVID-19 (not recorded which). The donor label of this sample is uncertain. The material sequenced was PBMCs or T cells enriched from blood (not recorded which). The genes are TRBV6-2 or TRBV6-3 and TRBJ2-7, with TRBD1 matching over 7 bases. The CDR3 DNA is TGTGCCAGCAGCACGACAGGGTCCCTCGGCGAGCAGTACTTC. Protein sequence: CASSTTGSLGEQYF.